These T cell receptor beta chains were read from a single sample in a study of cytomegalovirus exposure and HLA in healthy donors. The method was immunoSEQ multiplex PCR; TCRdb's version includes in-frame clones alone and lacks a portion of them. The table lists approximately 52,000 clones, approximately 71% of them singletons. Sample: PBMCs. All receptors derive from a man aged 40-49 years in good health and CMV-seropositive. Each CDR3 is given with its conserved first and last residue. Fields, in order: J gene, D gene, clone size, V gene, CDR3 DNA, CDR3 protein. A D gene is named only where the DNA matches it firmly. For some rows the clone size is stated as once, few or many, or as a class when expanded; others skip it.

>TRBJ1-5|NA|few|TRBV30
TGTGCCTGGGGGGCGGGAGGTCAGCCCCAGCATTTT
CAWGAGGQPQHF
>TRBJ2-7|TRBD1|NA|TRBV5-4
TGTGCCAGCAGCTTAGACAGGGAAGACGAGCAGTACTTC
CASSLDREDEQYF
>TRBJ2-7|TRBD1|NA|TRBV6-5
TGTGCCAGCAGTTTCGTGGACAGGGGTACATCCTACGAGCAGTACTTC
CASSFVDRGTSYEQYF
>TRBJ1-1|TRBD1|few|TRBV27
TGTGCCAGCAGCAGACAGGGACGCACTGAAGCTTTCTTT
CASSRQGRTEAFF
>TRBJ1-1|NA|NA|TRBV30
TGTGCCTGGAGTGTGGCGGGGGCCACTGAAGCTTTCTTT
CAWSVAGATEAFF
>TRBJ1-6|TRBD1|NA|TRBV6-1
TGTGCCAGCAGTGACTGGCCGGGACAGGGAGGTTCACCCCTCCACTTT
CASSDWPGQGGSPLHF
>TRBJ2-1|NA|few|TRBV9
TGTGCCAGCAGCGCAGTCGACTTCTCCTACAATGAGCAGTTCTTC
CASSAVDFSYNEQFF
>TRBJ2-3|TRBD2|NA|TRBV27
TGTGCCAGCAGTTTCCTGACTAGCGGATACACAGATACGCAGTATTTT
CASSFLTSGYTDTQYF
>TRBJ2-1|NA|NA|TRBV9
TGTGCCAGTCAACTCGGACTGAGAGACAATGAGCAGTTCTTC
CASQLGLRDNEQFF
>TRBJ2-3|NA|few|TRBV19
TGTGCCAGTAGCCGGGGAGGGGGAGACGGCACAGATACGCAGTATTTT
CASSRGGGDGTDTQYF
>TRBJ2-3|NA|NA|TRBV10-1
TGCGCCAGCAGTGATCCCTCCCTAGGATCAGATACGCAGTATTTT
CASSDPSLGSDTQYF
>TRBJ2-1|TRBD2|NA|TRBV5-1
TGCGCCAGCAGCGCGGAACTAGCGGGGGGGGTCTACAATGAGCAGTTCTTC
CASSAELAGGVYNEQFF
>TRBJ1-1|NA|NA|TRBV10-2
TGCGCCAGCAGTGAGTTCATTGGGGGGGACACTGAAGCTTTCTTT
CASSEFIGGDTEAFF
>TRBJ1-1|NA|once|TRBV7-2
TGTGCCAGCAGCTCCAGGGATGGAACTGAAGCTTTCTTT
CASSSRDGTEAFF
>TRBJ2-3|TRBD2|NA|TRBV5-1
TGCGCCAGCAGCCTAACTAGCGTCGCAGATACGCAGTATTTT
CASSLTSVADTQYF
>TRBJ1-1|NA|once|TRBV9
TGTGCCAGCAGCGTAGGCGCCCAAATGAACACTGAAGCTTTCTTT
CASSVGAQMNTEAFF
>TRBJ1-1|NA|few|TRBV4-3
TGCGCCAGCAGCCAGAGGTATAAGCAGGGGTTTAGCACTGAAGCTTTCTTT
CASSQRYKQGFSTEAFF
>TRBJ2-7|NA|once|TRBV7-2
TGTGCCAGCAGCGAAGAGTACGAGCAGTACTTC
CASSEEYEQYF
>TRBJ2-7|TRBD1|once|TRBV25-1
TGTGCCAGCAGCCACCCCCGGGGGACAGGGGAGCAGTACTTC
CASSHPRGTGEQYF
>TRBJ1-5|NA|NA|TRBV30
TGTGCCAGCCGGTGTCAGCCCCAGCATTTT
CASRCQPQHF
>TRBJ1-1|NA|NA|TRBV12-5
TGTGCTAGTGGGCAAAACTTCAACACTGAAGCTTTCTTT
CASGQNFNTEAFF
>TRBJ1-1|NA|NA|TRBV7-6
TGTGCCAGCAGCTTATGGCAAGGGGTGCAGAGAAGGAACACTGAAGCTTTCTTT
CASSLWQGVQRRNTEAFF
>TRBJ1-4|NA|once|TRBV6-5
TGTGCCAGCAGTTTCAGGGTCGCAACTAATGAAAAACTGTTTTTT
CASSFRVATNEKLFF
>TRBJ1-5|TRBD1|NA|TRBV4-1
TGCGCCAGCAGCCAAGCCGCCGGGACAGCCAATCAGCCCCAGCATTTT
CASSQAAGTANQPQHF
>TRBJ2-3|NA|NA|TRBV21-1
TGTGCCAGCAGCAGACAGGGGGCGCGGGATACGCAGTATTTT
CASSRQGARDTQYF
>TRBJ1-1|NA|NA|TRBV11-1
TGTGCCAGCAGCTTAAGGAGCGGTGAAGCTTTCTTT
CASSLRSGEAFF
>TRBJ2-3|NA|once|TRBV7-9
TGTGCCAGCAGCTCGGGACTTCTTGTTACAGATACGCAGTATTTT
CASSSGLLVTDTQYF
>TRBJ2-7|TRBD1|NA|TRBV7-2
TGTGCCAGCAGCTCCCTCGACAGGGAAGGGCAGTACTTC
CASSSLDREGQYF
>TRBJ2-3|NA|NA|TRBV7-3
TGTGCCAGCAGCCGACTAGGCGCCCAGGATACGCAGTATTTT
CASSRLGAQDTQYF
>TRBJ2-3|NA|NA|TRBV6-4
TGTGCCAGCAGTGGGAGAGGGTTCACAGATACGCAGTATTTT
CASSGRGFTDTQYF